This TCR beta chain was observed in a study of identical twins. Study observations and caveats: An excess of low generation probability was shown by twin-shared out-of-frame alpha sequences.

TCRdb re-called the 5' RACE reads through MiXCR, storing one row per CDR3 protein. The sample lists 600,000 to 850,000 distinct CDR3 sequences; about 18% were seen once. This clonotype has more than one count but fewer than ten. Its cognate antigen is unknown. The CDR3 is made up of 15 amino acids. The germline V gene has CDR1 SGHVS and CDR2 FQNEAQ. The ends were cut back, 2 bases at V and 8 bases at J, with 16 bases in the middle. The sample also formed part of further work on T cells expressing NK-cell markers.

The receptor was derived from a woman under 30 in good health. Sequencing was performed on PBMCs. V gene TRBV7-8 combines with J gene TRBJ2-1; possibly TRBD2 for D (5 bases). The CDR3 bases are TGTGCCAGCAGCTTAAAGTGGCGGCCGAGGGATGAGCAGTTCTTC. Protein sequence: CASSLKWRPRDEQFF. Full variable domain (missing parts from reference TRBV7-8 and TRBJ2-1): GAGVSQSPRYKVAKRGQDVALRCDPISGHVSLFWYQQALGQGPEFLTYFQNEAQLDKSGLPSDRFFAERPEGSVSTLKIQRTQQEDSAVYLCASSLKWRPRDEQFFGPGTRLTVL.